This TCR beta chain is from a study of Ad26.COV2.S vaccination and SARS-CoV-2 variants (dated by TCRdb to about 2021). For context, the study as a whole: Vaccine-arm donors were drawn from COV1001, a multicentre, randomized, double-blind, placebo-controlled phase I-IIa trial of Ad26.COV2.S in healthy adults. Trial participants were randomized into five groups of five, in which low-dose or high-dose Ad26.COV2.S was given once or twice, or placebo was given on both occasions. The TCR-sequenced set comprised approximately 32 samples: roughly 19 Ad26.COV2.S vaccine recipients, 5 placebo recipients and 8 SARS-CoV-2 convalescent individuals. TCRbeta repertoire sequencing served as the tool for gauging how specific and how broad the SARS-CoV-2-reactive T cell receptors were following Ad26.COV2.S vaccination. Ad26.COV2.S was administered intramuscularly at a dose of 5x10^10 or 1x10^11 viral particles, either as one shot or as two shots given 56 days apart. Investigators remained blinded to trial group allocation during experiments and outcome assessment.

The treatment or condition label corresponds to: some 20 received Ad26.COV2.S at low or high dose, single or two shots; several received placebo; per-sample allocation not given. Repertoires of vaccine and placebo recipients were sequenced from samples collected on day 63 after the first injection. Between 29 July and 7 August 2020, Cohort 1b enrolled around 25 adults aged 18-55 years at one site in Boston, USA. As a vaccine, Ad26.COV2.S was a replication-incompetent adenovirus type 26 vector that expressed a prefusion-stabilized SARS-CoV-2 spike protein derived from the original Wuhan strain. Comment on this clone: The target of this receptor is not known. Base qualities were left out, and no much larger clone turns up one base away.

Here is what the overall study found, with its caveats: The study lacked the statistical power to compare responses across vaccine doses or regimens. The authors noted that total T cell responses may have been underestimated by the TCR breadth and depth analyses. After vaccination, spike-specific CD8+ and CD4+ T cell responses were reported to show substantial breadth. Comparable non-spike TCR breadth was observed between vaccine and placebo recipients, consistent with only spike being contained in the vaccine. Compared with placebo recipients, Ad26.COV2.S recipients showed higher spike-specific TCR breadth (P = 0.0014).

The immunoSEQ Assay was used to sequence TCRbeta CDR3 regions. After extraction, genomic DNA underwent amplification by bias-controlled multiplex PCR, followed by high-throughput sequencing. In the authors' own workflow: To quantify the absolute abundance of each unique TCRbeta CDR3 region, sequences were collapsed and filtered. Usable DNA was measured by amplifying reference genes present in all nucleated cells, and TCRbeta template counts were normalized to that usable DNA to estimate T cell fraction. Repertoire TCRs were annotated as SARS-CoV-2-specific by exact matching of V gene, CDR3 amino acid sequence and J gene to a known reactive TCR set. The reference SARS-CoV-2 TCR set was obtained from MIRA and was filtered for enrichment in COVID-19-positive ImmuneCODE repertoires, whereby public or cross-reactive TCRs were removed. Using the MIRA antigens, annotated TCRs were further analysed by specific ORF or by position within an ORF. Breadth was defined as the number of annotated unique rearrangements divided by the total number of unique productive rearrangements, and depth was defined as the summed frequency of the annotated unique rearrangements. Two-sided Wilcoxon rank-sum tests were applied when comparing TCR breadth between groups. TCRdb stores this immuneACCESS table with in-frame sequences only. Part of the clones is absent; in the studies checked, under half of the shortfall reflects unresolved V genes, and no reason is known for the rest. V, J and clone size derive from that table, while D and trimming were established from the DNA sequence. The sample records roughly 400,000 clones, around 91% of which are singletons. The top ten clonotypes cover under 2% of the sample.

The germline ends are 14 bases apart after V is trimmed by 8 bases and J by 0 bases. CDR1 and CDR2 are drawn from the germline V gene: SNHLY, FYNNEI. The CDR3 measures 14 amino acids from cysteine to phenylalanine. Only the CDR3 region is kept as DNA, spanning 42 bases read in frame from base 1. The V gene is TRBV2 and the J gene is TRBJ2-7; tentative D gene TRBD2, with 6 bases matching. Sequenced here: peripheral blood, sampled in a trial of Ad26.COV2.S vaccine versus placebo. The origin of this receptor is a person between 18 and 59 years old who received the Ad26.COV2.S COVID-19 vaccine or a placebo. The CDR3 protein sequence reads: CASGGDGGSYEQYF. The DNA is as follows: TGTGCCAGCGGCGGGGACGGCGGCTCCTACGAGCAGTACTTC.